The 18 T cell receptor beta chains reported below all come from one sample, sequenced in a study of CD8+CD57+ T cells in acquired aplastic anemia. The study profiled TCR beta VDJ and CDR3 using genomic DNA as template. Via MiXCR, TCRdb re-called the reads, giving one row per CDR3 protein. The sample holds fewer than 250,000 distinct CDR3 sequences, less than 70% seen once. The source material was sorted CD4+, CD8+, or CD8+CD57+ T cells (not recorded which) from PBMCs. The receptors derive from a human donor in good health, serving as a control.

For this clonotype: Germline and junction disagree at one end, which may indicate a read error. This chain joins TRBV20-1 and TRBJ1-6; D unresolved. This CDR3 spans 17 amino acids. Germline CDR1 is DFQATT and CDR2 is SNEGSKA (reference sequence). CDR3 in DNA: TGCAGTGCTAGAGATGGCCAGTCAAGCTCCTATAATTCACCTCTCCACTTT. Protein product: CSARDGQSSSYNSPLHF.

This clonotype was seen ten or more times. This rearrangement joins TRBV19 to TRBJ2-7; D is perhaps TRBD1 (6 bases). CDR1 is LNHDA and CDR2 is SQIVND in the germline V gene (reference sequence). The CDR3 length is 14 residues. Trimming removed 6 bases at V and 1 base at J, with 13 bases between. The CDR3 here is CASSLDTGSYEQYF. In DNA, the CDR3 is TGTGCCAGTAGCCTTGACACAGGGTCCTACGAGCAGTACTTC.

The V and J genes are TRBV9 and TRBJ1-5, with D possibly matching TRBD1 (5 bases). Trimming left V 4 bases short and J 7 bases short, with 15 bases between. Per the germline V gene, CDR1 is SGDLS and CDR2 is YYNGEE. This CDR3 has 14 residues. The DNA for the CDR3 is TGTGCCAGCAGCCCGACAGAATTGTGGCAGCCCCAGCATTTT. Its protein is CASSPTELWQPQHF.

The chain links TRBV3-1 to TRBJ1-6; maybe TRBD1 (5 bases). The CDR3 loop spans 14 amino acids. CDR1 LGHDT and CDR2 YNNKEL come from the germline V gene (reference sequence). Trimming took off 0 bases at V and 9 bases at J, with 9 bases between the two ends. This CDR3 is CASSQDGGGSPLHF. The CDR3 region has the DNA TGTGCCAGCAGCCAAGATGGCGGGGGTTCACCCCTCCACTTT.

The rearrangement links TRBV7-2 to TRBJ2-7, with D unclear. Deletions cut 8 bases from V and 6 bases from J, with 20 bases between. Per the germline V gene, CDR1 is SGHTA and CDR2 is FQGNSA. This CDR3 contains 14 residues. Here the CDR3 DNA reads TGTGCCAGCCAGGCCCGGATAGGGCCCGGCGAGCAGTACTTC. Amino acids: CASQARIGPGEQYF.

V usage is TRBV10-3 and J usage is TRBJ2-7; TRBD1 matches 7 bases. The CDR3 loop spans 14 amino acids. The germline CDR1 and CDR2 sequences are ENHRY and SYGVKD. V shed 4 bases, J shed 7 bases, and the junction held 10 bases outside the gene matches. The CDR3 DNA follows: TGTGCCATCAGTGGGGGGCAGGGGGTTTGTGAGCAGTACTTC. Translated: CAISGGQGVCEQYF.

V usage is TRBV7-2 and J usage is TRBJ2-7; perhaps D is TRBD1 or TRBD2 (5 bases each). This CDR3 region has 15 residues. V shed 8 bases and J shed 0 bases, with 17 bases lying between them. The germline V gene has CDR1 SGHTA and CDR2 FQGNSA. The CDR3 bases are TGTGCCAGCGGCCCCGGGACCGACTACTCCTACGAGCAGTACTTC. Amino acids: CASGPGTDYSYEQYF.

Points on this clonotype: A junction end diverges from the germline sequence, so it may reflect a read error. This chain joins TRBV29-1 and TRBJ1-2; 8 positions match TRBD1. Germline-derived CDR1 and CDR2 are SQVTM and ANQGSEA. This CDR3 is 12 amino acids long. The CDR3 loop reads CSVDRGPGEALF. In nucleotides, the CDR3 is TGCAGCGTTGACAGGGGGCCCGGCGAAGCCTTATTC.

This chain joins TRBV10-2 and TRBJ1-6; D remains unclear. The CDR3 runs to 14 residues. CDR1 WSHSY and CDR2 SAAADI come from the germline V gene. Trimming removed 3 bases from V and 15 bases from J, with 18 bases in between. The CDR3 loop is CASSDRGLNDFLHF. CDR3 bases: TGCGCCAGCAGTGACCGAGGTCTTAATGACTTCCTCCACTTT.

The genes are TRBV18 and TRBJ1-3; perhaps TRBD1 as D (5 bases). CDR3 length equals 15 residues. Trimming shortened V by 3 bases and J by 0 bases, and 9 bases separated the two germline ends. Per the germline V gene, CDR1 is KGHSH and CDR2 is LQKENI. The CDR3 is CASSPGVASGNTIYF. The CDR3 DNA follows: TGTGCCAGCTCACCGGGGGTCGCCTCTGGAAACACCATATATTTT.

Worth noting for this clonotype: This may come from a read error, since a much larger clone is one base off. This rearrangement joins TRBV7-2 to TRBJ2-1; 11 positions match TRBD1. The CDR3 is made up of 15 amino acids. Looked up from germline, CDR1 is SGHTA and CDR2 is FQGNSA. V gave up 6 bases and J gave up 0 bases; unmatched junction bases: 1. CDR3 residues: CASRGTGGSYNEQFF. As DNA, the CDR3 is TGTGCCAGCAGAGGGACAGGGGGCTCCTACAATGAGCAGTTCTTC.

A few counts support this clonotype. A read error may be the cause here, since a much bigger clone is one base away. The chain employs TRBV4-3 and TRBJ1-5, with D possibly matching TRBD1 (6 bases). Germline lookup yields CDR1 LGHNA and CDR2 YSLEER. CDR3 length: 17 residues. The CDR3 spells CASSQGYMDSWGQPQRF. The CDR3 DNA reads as TGCGCCAGCAGCCAAGGTTACATGGACAGTTGGGGTCAGCCCCAGCGTTTT.

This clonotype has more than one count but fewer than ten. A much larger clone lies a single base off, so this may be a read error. The CDR3 here is CASGLQVYGYTF. CDR3 sequence (DNA): TGTGCCAGCGGTTTGCAGGTCTATGGCTACACCTTC. The chain uses TRBV28 and TRBJ1-2, with unresolved D. The CDR3 totals 12 residues. Germline V CDR1 and CDR2: MDHEN, SYDVKM.

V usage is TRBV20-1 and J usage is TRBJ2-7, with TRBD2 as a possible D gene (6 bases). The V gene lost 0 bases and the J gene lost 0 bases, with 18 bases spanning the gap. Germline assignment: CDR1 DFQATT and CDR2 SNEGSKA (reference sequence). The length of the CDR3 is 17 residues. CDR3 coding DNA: TGCAGTGCTAGAGATGGGGCGGGGCCTCCGAGCTCCTACGAGCAGTACTTC. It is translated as CSARDGAGPPSSYEQYF.

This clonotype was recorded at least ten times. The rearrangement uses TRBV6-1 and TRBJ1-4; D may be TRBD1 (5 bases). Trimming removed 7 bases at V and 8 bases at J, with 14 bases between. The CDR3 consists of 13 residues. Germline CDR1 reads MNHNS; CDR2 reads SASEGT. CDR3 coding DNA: TGTGCCAGCACTCATTCCAGGGTGGAAAAACTGTTTTTT. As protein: CASTHSRVEKLFF.

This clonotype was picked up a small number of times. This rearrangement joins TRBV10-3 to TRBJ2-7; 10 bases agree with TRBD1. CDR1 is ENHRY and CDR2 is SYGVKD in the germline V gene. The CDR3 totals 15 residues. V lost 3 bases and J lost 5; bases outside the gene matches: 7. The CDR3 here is CAISELDRGPDEQYF. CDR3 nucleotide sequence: TGTGCCATCAGTGAACTTGACAGGGGGCCTGACGAGCAGTACTTC.

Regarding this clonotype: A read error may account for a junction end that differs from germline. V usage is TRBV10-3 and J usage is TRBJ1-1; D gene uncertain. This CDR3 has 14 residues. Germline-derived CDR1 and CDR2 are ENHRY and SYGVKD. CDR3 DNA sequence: TGTGCCATCAGCGGACCGGACCGGAACACTGAAGCCTTCTTT. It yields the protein CAISGPDRNTEAFF.

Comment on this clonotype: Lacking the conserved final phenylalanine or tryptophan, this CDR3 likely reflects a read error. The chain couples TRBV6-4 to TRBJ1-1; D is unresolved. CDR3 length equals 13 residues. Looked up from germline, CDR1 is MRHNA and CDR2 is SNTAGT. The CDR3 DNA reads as TGTGCCAGCAGTGTGGGGATGAACACTGGAGCTTTCCTT. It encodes CASSVGMNTGAFL.